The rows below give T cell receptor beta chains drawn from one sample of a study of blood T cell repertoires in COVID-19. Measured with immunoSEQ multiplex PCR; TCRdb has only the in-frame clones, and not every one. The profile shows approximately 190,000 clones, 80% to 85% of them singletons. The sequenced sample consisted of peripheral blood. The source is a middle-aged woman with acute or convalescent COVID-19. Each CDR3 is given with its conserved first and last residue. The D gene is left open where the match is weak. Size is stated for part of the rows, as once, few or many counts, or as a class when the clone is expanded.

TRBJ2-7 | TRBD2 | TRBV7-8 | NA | TGTGCCAGCAGCTTCGGCGGGAGAAGCTCCTACGAGCAGTACTTC | CASSFGGRSSYEQYF
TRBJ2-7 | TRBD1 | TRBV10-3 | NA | TGTGCCATCAGAACCGACAGGGGGCAGGACGAGCAGTACTTC | CAIRTDRGQDEQYF
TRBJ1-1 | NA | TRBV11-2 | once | TGTGCCAGCAGCTTTATGACAGCGAACACTGAATCTTTCTTT | CASSFMTANTESFF
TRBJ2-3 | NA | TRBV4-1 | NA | TGCGCCAGCAGCCAGGACTCTAGCCGCGATACGCAGTATTTT | CASSQDSSRDTQYF
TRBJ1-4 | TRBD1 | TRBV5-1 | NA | TGCGCCAGCGGACAGGACGCAACTAATGAAAAACTGTTTTTT | CASGQDATNEKLFF
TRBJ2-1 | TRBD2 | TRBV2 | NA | TGTGCCAGCTCCGGGCTAGCGGGGGGAGGTAGAGACAATGAGCAGTTCTTC | CASSGLAGGGRDNEQFF
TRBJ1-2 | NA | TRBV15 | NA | TGTGCCACCAGCAGAGCCCGCGTTAATGGCTACACCTTC | CATSRARVNGYTF
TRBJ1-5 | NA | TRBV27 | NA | TGTGCCAGCAGTTCCTATCACCGGGGGGAGCCCCAGCATTTT | CASSSYHRGEPQHF
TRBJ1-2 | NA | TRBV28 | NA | TGTGCCAGCACCCCAGGAAACTATGGCTACACCTTC | CASTPGNYGYTF
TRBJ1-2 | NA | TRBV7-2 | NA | TGTGCCAGCAGCTTTCAGGGGCATGGCTACACCTTC | CASSFQGHGYTF
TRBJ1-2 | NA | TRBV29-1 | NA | TGCAGCGTTCCGGACGGGGTCTATGGCTACACCTTC | CSVPDGVYGYTF
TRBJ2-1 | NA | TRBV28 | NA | TGTGCCTCTAGATCTTCGGATACTTACAATGAGCAGTTCTTC | CASRSSDTYNEQFF
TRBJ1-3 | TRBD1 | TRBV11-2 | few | TGTGCCAGCAGCTTAGTAGGGACAGACTCTGGAAACACCATATATTTT | CASSLVGTDSGNTIYF
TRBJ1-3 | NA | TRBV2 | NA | TGTGCCAGCAGTTATGGAAACACCATATATTTT | CASSYGNTIYF
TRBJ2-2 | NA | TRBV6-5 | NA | TGTGCCAGCAGTCGGCGAGGAAATACCGGGGAGCTGTTTTTT | CASSRRGNTGELFF
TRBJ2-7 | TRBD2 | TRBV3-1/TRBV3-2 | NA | TGTGCCAGCAGCTTACTATTGCGGGGGATTGACGAGCAGTACTTC | CASSLLLRGIDEQYF
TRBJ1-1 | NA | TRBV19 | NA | TGTGCCAGTAGATTGGTCGAGGAGAAGAACACTGAAGCTTTCTTT | CASRLVEEKNTEAFF
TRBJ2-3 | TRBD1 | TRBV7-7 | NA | TGTGCTAGCAGTCCAACAGGGGGCGAAGATACGCAGTATTTT | CASSPTGGEDTQYF
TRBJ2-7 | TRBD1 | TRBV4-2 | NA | TGTGCCAGCAGCCAAGCGGCGAGACAGGGCGACTACGAGCAGTACTTC | CASSQAARQGDYEQYF
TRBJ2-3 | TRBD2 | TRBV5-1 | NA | TGCGCCAGCAGCTTGACGGGACTAGCGTCTGATACGCAGTATTTT | CASSLTGLASDTQYF
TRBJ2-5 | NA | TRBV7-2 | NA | TGTGCCAGCAGAGATGGGGGCGCCCGAGAGACCCAGTACTTC | CASRDGGARETQYF
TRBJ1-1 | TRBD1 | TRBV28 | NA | TGTGCCAGCAGACTAGACAGGGGTGGCACTGAAGCTTTCTTT | CASRLDRGGTEAFF
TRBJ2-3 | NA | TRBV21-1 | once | TGTGCCAGCAGCAAGGGACTTCTCACAGATACGCAGTATTTT | CASSKGLLTDTQYF
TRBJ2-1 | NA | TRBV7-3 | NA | TGTGCCAGCAGCCGCTCGGGGTCAAATGAGCAGTTCTTC | CASSRSGSNEQFF
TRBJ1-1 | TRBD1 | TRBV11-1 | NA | TGTGCCAGCAGCTTTAACAGGGGCCCTGAAGCTTTCTTT | CASSFNRGPEAFF
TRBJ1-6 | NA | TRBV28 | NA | TGTGCCAGCAGTTTCAGGGGCGAAAATTCACCCCTCCACTTT | CASSFRGENSPLHF
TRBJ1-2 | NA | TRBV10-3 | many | TGTGCCATCAGTAGTAGTGGGGCTCAGGGCTACACCTTC | CAISSSGAQGYTF
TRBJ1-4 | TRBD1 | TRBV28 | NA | TGTGCCAGCAGACCGGGACAGGCGAGAGGGTGGGGTGAAAAACTGTTTTTT | CASRPGQARGWGEKLFF
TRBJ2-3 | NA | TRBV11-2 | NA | TGTGCCAGCAGCCTAATAAGGGGGAGAAGCACAGATACGCAGTATTTT | CASSLIRGRSTDTQYF
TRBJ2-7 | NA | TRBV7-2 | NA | TGTGCCAGCAGCTCAAGGGGGGGCGGGAGCTACGAGCAGTACTTC | CASSSRGGGSYEQYF
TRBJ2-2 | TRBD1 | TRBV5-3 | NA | TGTGCCAGAAGTTATAAGACAGGGGTCGGGGAGCTGTTTTTT | CARSYKTGVGELFF